The 16 T cell receptor beta chains given below trace back to one sample, sequenced in a study of blood T cell repertoires in COVID-19. Clones were read by immunoSEQ multiplex PCR, and TCRdb kept only the in-frame ones, dropping some. The table lists about 380,000 clones, approximately 88% of them singletons. Sequencing was done on a sample of peripheral blood. The receptors originated from a man aged 40-49 years with acute or convalescent COVID-19.

The genes are TRBV7-9 and TRBJ2-1, with unresolved D. The V gene's germline CDR1 is SEHNR and CDR2 FQNEAQ (reference sequence). V was pared by 1 base and J by 9 bases, with 7 bases between. The CDR3 spans 12 residues. This CDR3 reads CASSLGAGEQFF. DNA of the CDR3: TGTGCCAGCAGCTTAGGGGCTGGTGAGCAGTTCTTC.

The CDR3 DNA is TGTGCCAGCAGCCAAGATCTCTCCCCAGGGTACTCCTACGAGCAGTACTTC. Protein product: CASSQDLSPGYSYEQYF. The chain recombines TRBV14 with TRBJ2-7; possibly TRBD1 for D (5 bases). V was clipped by 0 bases and J by 0 bases, with 15 bases between them. CDR1 and CDR2 (germline): SGHDN, FVKESK. The CDR3 is made up of 17 amino acids.

The genes are TRBV9 and TRBJ2-5, with 8 nucleotides matching TRBD1. Germline CDR1 is SGDLS and CDR2 is YYNGEE. V was clipped by 4 bases and J by 4 bases; unmatched bases: 9. This CDR3 has 15 amino acids. CDR3 DNA: TGTGCCAGCAGCATACAGGGGGACCTTTTAGAGACCCAGTACTTC. Residues: CASSIQGDLLETQYF.

This clone showed up just once. The chain combines TRBV19 with TRBJ1-1; a weak D match, TRBD1 (6 bases). Trimming removed 5 bases from V and 5 bases from J, with 15 bases in between. The CDR3 length is 14 residues. Germline-derived CDR1 and CDR2 are LNHDA and SQIVND (reference sequence). The CDR3 bases are TGTGCCAGTAGTCTCAGGGGTACTTTTACTGAAGCTTTCTTT. It translates to CASSLRGTFTEAFF.

The chain is built from TRBV18 and TRBJ2-5; a possible D gene is TRBD1 (6 bases). V gave up 3 bases and J gave up 4 bases, with 18 bases separating them. The CDR3 totals 16 residues. CDR1 KGHSH and CDR2 LQKENI come from the germline V gene. As DNA, the CDR3 is TGTGCCAGCTCACCTCGAGGGACAAACGCAAGAGAGACCCAGTACTTC. The encoded protein is CASSPRGTNARETQYF. Full variable domain (outside the CDR3, taken from reference TRBV18 and TRBJ2-5): NAGVMQNPRHLVRRRGQEARLRCSPMKGHSHVYWYRQLPEEGLKFMVYLQKENIIDESGMPKERFSAEFPKEGPSILRIQQVVRGDSAAYFCASSPRGTNARETQYFGPGTRLLVL.

V gene TRBV7-9 combines with J gene TRBJ1-6; D is undetermined. The germline V and J ends were trimmed by 4 bases and 7 bases, with 14 bases remaining between them. This CDR3 is built from 15 residues. CDR1 is SEHNR and CDR2 is FQNEAQ in the germline V gene (reference sequence). The CDR3 protein is CASSWSGGFNSPLHF. DNA of the CDR3: TGTGCCAGCAGCTGGTCCGGCGGGTTCAATTCACCCCTCCACTTT.

The chain is built from TRBV4-2 and TRBJ2-5, with D possibly being TRBD1 (6 bases). Germline-derived CDR1 and CDR2 are LGHNA and YNFKEQ. V was pared by 0 bases and J by 2 bases, with 10 bases between. The CDR3 loop spans 15 amino acids. This chain's CDR3 is CASSQDSGTQETQYF. The DNA of the CDR3 is TGTGCCAGCAGCCAAGACTCCGGGACACAAGAGACCCAGTACTTC.

The CDR3 DNA is TGTGCCAGCAGCCCGTACAGGGGTATCTCCTATAATTCACCCCTCCACTTT. This translates into CASSPYRGISYNSPLHF. The chain uses TRBV5-6 and TRBJ1-6; 7 bases align to TRBD1. With 4 bases clipped from V and 0 bases from J, the junction kept 7 bases outside the gene matches. The CDR3 has 17 residues. Per the germline V gene, CDR1 is SGHDT and CDR2 is YYEEEE.

V gene TRBV19 combines with J gene TRBJ1-4; 8 nucleotides match TRBD1. The germline gives CDR1 LNHDA, CDR2 SQIVND (reference sequence). This CDR3 is 14 amino acids long. J was trimmed by 6 bases and V by 7 bases; bases with no gene match: 7. The CDR3 spells CASTIGTGHEKLFF. CDR3 DNA: TGTGCCAGTACTATCGGGACAGGACATGAAAAACTGTTTTTT.

The chain recombines TRBV9 with TRBJ2-2, with TRBD2 identical over 8 bases. The germline gives CDR1 SGDLS, CDR2 YYNGEE. The length of the CDR3 is 16 residues. V gave up 2 bases and J gave up 4 bases; unmatched junction bases: 7. The CDR3 nucleotides read TGTGCCAGCAGCGTCGTGCTAGCGGGTTCCACCGGGGAGCTGTTTTTT. Its translation: CASSVVLAGSTGELFF.

This rearrangement joins TRBV10-1 to TRBJ1-2, with 7 bases that match TRBD1. The germline V gene has CDR1 WNHNN and CDR2 SYGVQD (reference sequence). This CDR3 comprises 15 residues. The V and J ends lost 10 bases and 5 bases, in that order; junction bases with no gene match: 16. CDR3 region: CATQTTTQGTYGYTF. The CDR3 DNA follows: TGCGCCACCCAAACCACGACACAGGGGACGTATGGCTACACCTTC.

The CDR3 spells CASSFESSGNTIYF. The CDR3 DNA reads as TGCGCCAGCAGCTTCGAGAGCTCTGGAAACACCATATATTTT. The chain joins TRBV5-1 to TRBJ1-3; no reliable D call. Between the trimmed V and J ends, which lost 2 bases and 0 bases, there was a span of 6 bases. CDR1 and CDR2 from the germline V gene are SGHRS and YFSETQ. CDR3 size: 14 residues.

The chain employs TRBV27 and TRBJ1-1, with 10 bases matching TRBD1. Per germline, CDR1 MNHEY and CDR2 SMNVEV (reference sequence). V shed 5 bases and J 1 base; nucleotides not matched to a gene: 4. This CDR3 region has 15 residues. CDR3 in DNA: TGTGCCAGCAGTAGACAGGGGGCGTGGAACACTGAAGCTTTCTTT. Its translation is CASSRQGAWNTEAFF.

This clone was counted a few times. This chain uses TRBV19 with TRBJ2-5; the match to TRBD2 covers 14 bases. Germline lookup yields CDR1 LNHDA and CDR2 SQIVND (reference sequence). The length of the CDR3 is 16 residues. V shed 5 bases, J shed 4 bases, and the junction held 6 bases outside the gene matches. The CDR3 reads CASSAHGTSGRETQYF. In nucleotides, the CDR3 is TGTGCCAGTAGTGCCCACGGGACTAGCGGGAGAGAGACCCAGTACTTC.

CDR3 in amino acids: CASSLGRPSGETQYF. Here the CDR3 DNA reads TGTGCCAGCAGCTTGGGCCGTCCTAGCGGGGAGACCCAGTACTTC. The chain uses TRBV5-4 and TRBJ2-5; 8 nucleotides agree with TRBD2. This CDR3 contains 15 residues. From germline, CDR1 is SGHNT and CDR2 YYREEE (reference sequence). V was clipped by 0 bases and J by 5 bases; unmatched bases: 6.

V gene TRBV7-2 combines with J gene TRBJ1-2; D gene ambiguous. Germline assignment: CDR1 SGHTA and CDR2 FQGNSA. The CDR3 is 14 residues long. Trimming pared 1 base from V and 8 bases from J, leaving 14 bases between. CDR3 coding DNA: TGTGCCAGCAGCTTAGGCGGGGTTAGCGGAGGCTACACCTTC. Translation: CASSLGGVSGGYTF.